What follows is one TCR beta chain and its context. Under the authors' procedure: Cell counts per sample came from amplifying reference gene primers. Measured with immunoSEQ multiplex PCR; TCRdb has only the in-frame clones, and not every one. Clone size and the V and J calls come from that table; the DNA yielded D and trimming. The profile shows tens of thousands of clones, roughly nine tenths of them singletons. The data derive from a study of blood T cell repertoires in COVID-19. Background on the study: Specimens from acute and convalescent COVID-19 originated in the United States, Italy and Spain. T cells, B-cell-depleted T cells, or PBMCs supplied cDNA or gDNA.

The V segment lost 3 bases and the J segment 12 bases; nucleotides outside the gene matches: 5. Germline CDR1 is LGHDT and CDR2 is YNNKEL (reference sequence). The CDR3 runs 12 residues. J is TRBJ2-4 and V is TRBV3-1 (or the pseudogene TRBV3-2), with 7 bases lining up with TRBD2. The origin of this receptor is a man in his 60s with active COVID-19. The sequenced material came from peripheral blood. CDR3 sequence: CASSQSSGSQYF. The CDR3 nucleotides read TGTGCCAGCAGCCAGAGTAGCGGGTCTCAGTACTTC.